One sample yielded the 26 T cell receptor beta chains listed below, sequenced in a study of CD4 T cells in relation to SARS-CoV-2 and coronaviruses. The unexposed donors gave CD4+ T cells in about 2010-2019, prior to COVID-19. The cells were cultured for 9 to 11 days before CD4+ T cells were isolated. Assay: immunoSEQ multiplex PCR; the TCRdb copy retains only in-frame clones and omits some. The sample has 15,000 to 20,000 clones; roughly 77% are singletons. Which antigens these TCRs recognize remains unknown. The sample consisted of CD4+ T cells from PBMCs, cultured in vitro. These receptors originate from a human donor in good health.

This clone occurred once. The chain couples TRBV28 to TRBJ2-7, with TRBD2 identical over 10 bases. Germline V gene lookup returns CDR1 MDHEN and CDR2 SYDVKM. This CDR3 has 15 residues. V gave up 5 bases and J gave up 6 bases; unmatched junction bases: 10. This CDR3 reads CASSRGTSEGSEQYF. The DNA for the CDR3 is TGTGCCAGCAGTCGAGGGACTAGCGAAGGTTCCGAGCAGTACTTC.

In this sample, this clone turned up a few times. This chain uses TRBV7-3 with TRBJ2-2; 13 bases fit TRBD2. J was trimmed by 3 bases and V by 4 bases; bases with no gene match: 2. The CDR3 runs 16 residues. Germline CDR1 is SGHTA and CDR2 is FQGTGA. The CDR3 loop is CASSYTSGRDTGELFF. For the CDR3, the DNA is TGTGCCAGCAGCTACACTAGCGGGAGGGACACCGGGGAGCTGTTTTTT.

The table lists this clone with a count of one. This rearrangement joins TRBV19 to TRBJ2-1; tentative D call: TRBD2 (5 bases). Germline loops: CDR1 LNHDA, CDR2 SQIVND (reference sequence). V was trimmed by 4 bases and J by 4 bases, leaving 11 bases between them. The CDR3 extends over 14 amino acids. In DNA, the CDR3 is TGTGCCAGTAGTACCTCTACGGGATACAATGAGCAGTTCTTC. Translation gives CASSTSTGYNEQFF.

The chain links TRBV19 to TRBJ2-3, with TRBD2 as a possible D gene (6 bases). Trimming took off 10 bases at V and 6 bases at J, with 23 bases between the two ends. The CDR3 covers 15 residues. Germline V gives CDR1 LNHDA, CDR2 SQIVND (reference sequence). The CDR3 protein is CATTPGGGSWDTQYF. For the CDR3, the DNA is TGTGCCACCACCCCGGGTGGGGGGAGTTGGGATACGCAGTATTTT.

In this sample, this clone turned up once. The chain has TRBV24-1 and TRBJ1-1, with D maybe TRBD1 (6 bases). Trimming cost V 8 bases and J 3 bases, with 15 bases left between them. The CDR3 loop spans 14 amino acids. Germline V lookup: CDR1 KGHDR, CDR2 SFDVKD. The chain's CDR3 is CATMPGVGHTEAFF. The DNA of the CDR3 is TGTGCCACCATGCCAGGGGTTGGGCACACTGAAGCTTTCTTT.

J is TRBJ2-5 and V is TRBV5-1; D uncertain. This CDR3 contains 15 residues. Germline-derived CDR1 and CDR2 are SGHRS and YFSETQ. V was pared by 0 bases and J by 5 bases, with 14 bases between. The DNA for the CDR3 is TGCGCCAGCAGCTTGGGGGATTTATACGGGGAGACCCAGTACTTC. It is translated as CASSLGDLYGETQYF.

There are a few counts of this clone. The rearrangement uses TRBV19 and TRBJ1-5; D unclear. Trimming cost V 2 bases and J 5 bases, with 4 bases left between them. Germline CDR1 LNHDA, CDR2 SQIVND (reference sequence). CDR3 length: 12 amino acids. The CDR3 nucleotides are TGTGCCAGTAGTATAATCGATCAGCCCCAGCATTTT. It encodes CASSIIDQPQHF.

CDR3 region: CASSSAGEGETQYF. The CDR3 bases are TGTGCCAGCAGTTCTGCGGGAGAGGGGGAGACCCAGTACTTC. The gene calls are TRBV27 and TRBJ2-5, with 7 bases lining up with TRBD2. Trimming took 4 bases from V and 5 from J; bases not matched to a gene: 7. Germline assignment: CDR1 MNHEY and CDR2 SMNVEV (reference sequence). There are 14 residues in the CDR3.

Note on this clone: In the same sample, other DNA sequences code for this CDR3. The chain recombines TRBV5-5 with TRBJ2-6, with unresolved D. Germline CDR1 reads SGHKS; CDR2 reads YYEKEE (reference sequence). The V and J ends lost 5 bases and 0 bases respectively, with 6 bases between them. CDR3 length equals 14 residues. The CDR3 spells CASSSSSGANVLTF. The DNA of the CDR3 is TGTGCCAGCAGTTCTAGCTCTGGGGCCAACGTCCTGACTTTC.

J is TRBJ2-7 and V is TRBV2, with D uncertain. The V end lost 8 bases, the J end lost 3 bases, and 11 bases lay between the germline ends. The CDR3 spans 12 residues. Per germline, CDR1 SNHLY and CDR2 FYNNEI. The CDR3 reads CASANKDYEQYF. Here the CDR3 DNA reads TGTGCCAGCGCGAATAAAGACTACGAGCAGTACTTC.

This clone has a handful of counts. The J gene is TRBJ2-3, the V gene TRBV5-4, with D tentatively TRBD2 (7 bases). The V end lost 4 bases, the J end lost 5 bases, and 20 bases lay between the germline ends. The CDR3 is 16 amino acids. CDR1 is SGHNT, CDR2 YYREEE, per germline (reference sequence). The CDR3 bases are TGTGCCAGCAGCAATAGTAGGGGGGGAGGGATAGATACGCAGTATTTT. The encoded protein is CASSNSRGGGIDTQYF.

The CDR3: CAWSPRGNTIYF. The CDR3 DNA reads as TGTGCCTGGAGTCCACGTGGAAACACCATATATTTT. V gene TRBV30 combines with J gene TRBJ1-3; unclear D gene. The V gene's germline CDR1 is GTSNPN and CDR2 SVGIG (reference sequence). V was pared by 2 bases and J by 3 bases, with 5 bases between. The CDR3 loop spans 12 amino acids.

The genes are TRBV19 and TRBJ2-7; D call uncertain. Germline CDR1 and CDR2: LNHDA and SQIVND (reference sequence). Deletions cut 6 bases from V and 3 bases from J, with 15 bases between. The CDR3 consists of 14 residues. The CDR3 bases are TGTGCCAGTAGCCAGGCCACCCGGTTCTACGAGCAGTACTTC. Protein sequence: CASSQATRFYEQYF.

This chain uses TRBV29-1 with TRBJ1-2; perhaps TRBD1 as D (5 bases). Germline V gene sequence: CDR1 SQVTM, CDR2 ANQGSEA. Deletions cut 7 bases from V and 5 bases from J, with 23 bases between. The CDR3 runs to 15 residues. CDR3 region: CSAGGSGPGSYGYTF. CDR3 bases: TGCAGCGCGGGCGGTTCGGGGCCGGGATCTTATGGCTACACCTTC.

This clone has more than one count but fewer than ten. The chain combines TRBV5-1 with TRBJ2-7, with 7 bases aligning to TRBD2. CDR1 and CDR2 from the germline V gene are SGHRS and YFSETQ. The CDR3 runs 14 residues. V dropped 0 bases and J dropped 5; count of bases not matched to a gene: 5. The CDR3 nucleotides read TGCGCCAGCAGCTTGGGTGGGAGGGTCCACGAGCAGTACTTC. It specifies CASSLGGRVHEQYF.

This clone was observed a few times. The DNA for the CDR3 is TGTGCCAGCTCACCCATAGCGGGAGGGCCCACAGATACGCAGTATTTT. This encodes CASSPIAGGPTDTQYF. The V gene is TRBV18, the J gene TRBJ2-3, with 11 bases aligning to TRBD2. J gave up 2 bases and V 3 bases, and 4 bases lay outside the gene matches. This CDR3 is built from 16 residues. Per the germline V gene, CDR1 is KGHSH and CDR2 is LQKENI.

The CDR3 region is CASTLGKEQYF. For the CDR3, the DNA is TGTGCCAGCACCCTTGGTAAGGAGCAGTACTTC. The V gene is TRBV12-3 or TRBV12-4, the J gene TRBJ2-7; D unclear. The ends were cut back, 7 bases at V and 7 bases at J, with 11 bases in the middle. CDR3 size: 11 residues.

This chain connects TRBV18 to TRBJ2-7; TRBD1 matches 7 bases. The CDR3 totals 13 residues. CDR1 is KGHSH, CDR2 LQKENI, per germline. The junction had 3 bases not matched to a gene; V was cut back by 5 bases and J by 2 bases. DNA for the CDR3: TGTGCCAGCTCAGGGACAGTAACCTACGAGCAGTACTTC. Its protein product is CASSGTVTYEQYF.

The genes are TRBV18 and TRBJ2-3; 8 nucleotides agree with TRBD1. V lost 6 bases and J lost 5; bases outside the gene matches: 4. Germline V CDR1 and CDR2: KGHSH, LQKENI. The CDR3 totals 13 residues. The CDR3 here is CASSPDRVDTQYF. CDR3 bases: TGTGCCAGCTCTCCGGACAGGGTAGATACGCAGTATTTT.

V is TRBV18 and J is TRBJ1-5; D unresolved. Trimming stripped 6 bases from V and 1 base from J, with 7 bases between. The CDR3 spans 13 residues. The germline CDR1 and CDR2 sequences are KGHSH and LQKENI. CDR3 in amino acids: CASSASSNQPQHF. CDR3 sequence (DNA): TGTGCCAGCTCCGCTTCGAGCAATCAGCCCCAGCATTTT.

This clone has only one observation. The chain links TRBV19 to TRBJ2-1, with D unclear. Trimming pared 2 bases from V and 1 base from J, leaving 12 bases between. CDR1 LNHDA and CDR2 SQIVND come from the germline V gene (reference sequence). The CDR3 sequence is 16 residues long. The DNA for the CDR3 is TGTGCCAGTAGTATAATCCTACGGCTTTCCTACAATGAGCAGTTCTTC. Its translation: CASSIILRLSYNEQFF.

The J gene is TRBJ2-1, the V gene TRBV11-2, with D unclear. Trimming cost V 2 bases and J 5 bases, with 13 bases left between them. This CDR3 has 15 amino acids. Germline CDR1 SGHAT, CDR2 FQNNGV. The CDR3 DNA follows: TGTGCCAGCAGCTTACCATACGCGCTAAACAATGAGCAGTTCTTC. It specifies CASSLPYALNNEQFF.

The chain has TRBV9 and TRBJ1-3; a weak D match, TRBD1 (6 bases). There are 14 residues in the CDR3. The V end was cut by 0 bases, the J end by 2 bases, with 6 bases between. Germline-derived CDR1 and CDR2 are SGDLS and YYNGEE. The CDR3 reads CASSVAGAGNTIYF. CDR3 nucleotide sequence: TGTGCCAGCAGCGTAGCAGGGGCTGGAAACACCATATATTTT.

The CDR3 is CASSLGSLGYEQYF. CDR3 nucleotides: TGTGCCAGCAGCTTGGGAAGTCTAGGCTACGAGCAGTACTTC. The chain joins TRBV5-4 to TRBJ2-7; D not certain. This CDR3 is 14 amino acids long. CDR1 is SGHNT, CDR2 YYREEE, per germline (reference sequence). V lost 0 bases and J 3 bases, leaving 10 bases between the germline ends.

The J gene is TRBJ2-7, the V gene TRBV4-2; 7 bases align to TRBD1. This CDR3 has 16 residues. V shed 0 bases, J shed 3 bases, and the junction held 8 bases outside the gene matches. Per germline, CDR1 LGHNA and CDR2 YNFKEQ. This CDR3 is CASSQDLTGLVYEQYF. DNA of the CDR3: TGTGCCAGCAGCCAAGACCTGACAGGGTTGGTCTACGAGCAGTACTTC.

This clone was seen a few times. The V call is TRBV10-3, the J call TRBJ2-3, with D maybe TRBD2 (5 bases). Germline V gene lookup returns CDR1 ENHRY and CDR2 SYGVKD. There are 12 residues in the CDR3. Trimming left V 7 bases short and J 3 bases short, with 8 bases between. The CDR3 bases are TGTGCCATCAATCCGGGGACAGATACGCAGTATTTT. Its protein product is CAINPGTDTQYF.